The clone carrying this TCR beta chain was recorded a few times. The antigen remains unidentified. These data belong to a study of response to subunit inactivated influenza vaccine. Each CDR3 protein is one row after TCRdb ran MiXCR on the RT-PCR reads. The sample shows about 530,000 distinct CDR3 sequences, around 11% of them seen only once. The V end lost 6 bases, the J end lost 7 bases, and 13 bases lay between the germline ends. CDR3 size: 13 residues. The study's findings and limits: Authors suggested each seasonal influenza vaccination recruits few new T cells.

This sequence joins TRBV12-3 or TRBV12-4 and TRBJ2-4, with D possibly being TRBD2 (5 bases). The receptor's source is a middle-aged man who received an inactivated influenza vaccine. The sequences come from PBMCs from blood, collected on the day of vaccination. The CDR3 nucleotides are TGTGCCAGCAGCTTTACACCGGGGAACATTCAGTACTTC. It yields the protein CASSFTPGNIQYF.